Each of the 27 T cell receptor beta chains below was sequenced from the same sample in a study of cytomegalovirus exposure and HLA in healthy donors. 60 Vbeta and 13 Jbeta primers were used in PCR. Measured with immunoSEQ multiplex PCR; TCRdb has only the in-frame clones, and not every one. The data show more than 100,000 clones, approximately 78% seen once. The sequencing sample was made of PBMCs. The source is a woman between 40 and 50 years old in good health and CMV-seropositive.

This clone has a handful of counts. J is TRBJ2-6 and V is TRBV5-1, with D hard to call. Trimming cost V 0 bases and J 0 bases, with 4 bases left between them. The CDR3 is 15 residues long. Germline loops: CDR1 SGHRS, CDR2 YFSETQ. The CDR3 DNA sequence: TGCGCCAGCAGCTTGGTTATCTCTGGGGCCAACGTCCTGACTTTC. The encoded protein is CASSLVISGANVLTF. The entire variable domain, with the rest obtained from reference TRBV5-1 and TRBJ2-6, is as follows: KAGVTQTPRYLIKTRGQQVTLSCSPISGHRSVSWYQQTPGQGLQFLFEYFSETQRNKGNFPGRFSGRQFSNSRSEMNVSTLELGDSALYLCASSLVISGANVLTFGAGSRLTVL.

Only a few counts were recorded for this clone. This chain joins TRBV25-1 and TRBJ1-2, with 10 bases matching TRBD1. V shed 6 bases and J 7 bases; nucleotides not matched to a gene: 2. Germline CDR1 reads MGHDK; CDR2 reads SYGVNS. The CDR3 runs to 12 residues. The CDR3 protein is CASRTGGSGYTF. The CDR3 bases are TGTGCCAGCAGGACAGGGGGCAGTGGCTACACCTTC.

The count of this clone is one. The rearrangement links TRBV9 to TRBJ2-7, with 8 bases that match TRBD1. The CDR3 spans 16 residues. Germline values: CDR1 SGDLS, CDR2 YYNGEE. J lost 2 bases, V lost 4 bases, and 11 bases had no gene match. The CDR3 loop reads CASSKTGQGGPYEQYF. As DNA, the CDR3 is TGTGCCAGCAGCAAGACCGGACAGGGAGGCCCCTACGAGCAGTACTTC.

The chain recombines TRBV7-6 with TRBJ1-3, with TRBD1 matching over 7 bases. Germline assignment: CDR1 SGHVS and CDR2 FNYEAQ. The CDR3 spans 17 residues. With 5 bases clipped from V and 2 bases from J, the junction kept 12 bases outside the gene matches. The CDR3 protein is CASSGRVGQTAGNTIYF. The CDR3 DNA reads TGTGCCAGCAGCGGGCGGGTGGGACAGACTGCTGGAAACACCATATATTTT. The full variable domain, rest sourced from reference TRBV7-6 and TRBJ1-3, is GAGVSQSPRYKVTKRGQDVALRCDPISGHVSLYWYRQALGQGPEFLTYFNYEAQQDKSGLPNDRFSAERPEGSISTLTIQRTEQRDSAMYRCASSGRVGQTAGNTIYFGEGSWLTVV.

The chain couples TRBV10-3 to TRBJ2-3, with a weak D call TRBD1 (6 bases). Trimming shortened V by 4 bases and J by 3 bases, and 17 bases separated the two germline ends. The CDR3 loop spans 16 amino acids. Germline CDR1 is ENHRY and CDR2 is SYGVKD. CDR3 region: CAISAPTGSVTDTQYF. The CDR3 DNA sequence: TGTGCCATCAGTGCCCCAACAGGGTCGGTAACAGATACGCAGTATTTT.

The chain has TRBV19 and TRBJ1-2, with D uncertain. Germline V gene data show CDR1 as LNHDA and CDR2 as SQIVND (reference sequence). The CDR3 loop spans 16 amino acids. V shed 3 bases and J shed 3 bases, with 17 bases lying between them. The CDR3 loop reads CASSIRTRAVDYGYTF. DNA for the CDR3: TGTGCCAGTAGTATCAGGACGCGGGCGGTAGACTATGGCTACACCTTC.

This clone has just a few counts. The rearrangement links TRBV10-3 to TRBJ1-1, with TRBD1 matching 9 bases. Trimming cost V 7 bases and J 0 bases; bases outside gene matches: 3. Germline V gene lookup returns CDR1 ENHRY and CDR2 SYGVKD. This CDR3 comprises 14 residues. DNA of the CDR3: TGTGCCATCAAAGGGACAGGGATGAACACTGAAGCTTTCTTT. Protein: CAIKGTGMNTEAFF.

The CDR3 coding sequence is TGTGCCAGCAGCCCGACAGATAAACAAGAGACCCAGTACTTC. Amino acid sequence: CASSPTDKQETQYF. The chain couples TRBV5-4 to TRBJ2-5; TRBD1 might be the D (5 bases). The CDR3 sequence is 14 residues long. Between the trimmed V and J ends, which lost 4 bases and 2 bases, there was a span of 12 bases. CDR1 SGHNT and CDR2 YYREEE come from the germline V gene (reference sequence).

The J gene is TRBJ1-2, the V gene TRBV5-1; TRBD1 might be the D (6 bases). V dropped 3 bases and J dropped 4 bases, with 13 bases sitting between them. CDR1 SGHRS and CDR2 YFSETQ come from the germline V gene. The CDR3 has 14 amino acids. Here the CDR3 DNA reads TGCGCCAGCAGCTCAGGGGTTTCTGCCTATGGCTACACCTTC. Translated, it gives CASSSGVSAYGYTF.

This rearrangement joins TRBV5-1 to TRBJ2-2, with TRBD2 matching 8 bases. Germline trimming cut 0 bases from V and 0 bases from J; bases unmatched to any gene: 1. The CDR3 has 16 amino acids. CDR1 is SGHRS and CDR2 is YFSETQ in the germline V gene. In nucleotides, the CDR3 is TGCGCCAGCAGCTTGGGAGCGGGGGCGAACACCGGGGAGCTGTTTTTT. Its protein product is CASSLGAGANTGELFF.

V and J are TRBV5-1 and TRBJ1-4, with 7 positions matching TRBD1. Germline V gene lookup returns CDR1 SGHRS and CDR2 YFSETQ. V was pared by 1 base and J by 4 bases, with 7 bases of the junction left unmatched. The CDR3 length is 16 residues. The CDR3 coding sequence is TGCGCCAGCAGCTTGAACAGGGACAGTGATAATGAAAAACTGTTTTTT. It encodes CASSLNRDSDNEKLFF.

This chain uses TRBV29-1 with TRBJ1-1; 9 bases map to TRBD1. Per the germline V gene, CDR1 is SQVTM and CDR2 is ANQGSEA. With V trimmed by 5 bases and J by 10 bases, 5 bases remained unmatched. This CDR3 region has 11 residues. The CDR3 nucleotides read TGCAGCGTTCCCACAGGGGGCCGAGCTTTCTTT. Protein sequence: CSVPTGGRAFF.

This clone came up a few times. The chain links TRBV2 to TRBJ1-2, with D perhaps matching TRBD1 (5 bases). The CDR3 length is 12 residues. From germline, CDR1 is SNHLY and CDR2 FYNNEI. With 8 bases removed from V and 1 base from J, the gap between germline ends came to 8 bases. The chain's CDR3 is CASGGGNYGYTF. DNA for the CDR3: TGTGCCAGCGGGGGGGGTAACTATGGCTACACCTTC.

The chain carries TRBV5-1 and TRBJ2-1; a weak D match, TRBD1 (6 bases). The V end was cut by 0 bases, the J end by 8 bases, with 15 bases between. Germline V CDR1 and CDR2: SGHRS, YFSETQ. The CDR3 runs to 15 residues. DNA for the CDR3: TGCGCCAGCAGCTTGGTGGGGGTAGGGGGAGATGAGCAGTTCTTC. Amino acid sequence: CASSLVGVGGDEQFF.

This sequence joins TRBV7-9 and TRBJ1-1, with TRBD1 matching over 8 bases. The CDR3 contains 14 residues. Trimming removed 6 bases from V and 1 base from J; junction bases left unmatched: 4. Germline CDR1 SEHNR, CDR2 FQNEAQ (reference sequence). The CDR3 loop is CASSPTGENTEAFF. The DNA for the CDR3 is TGTGCCAGCAGTCCGACAGGGGAGAACACTGAAGCTTTCTTT.

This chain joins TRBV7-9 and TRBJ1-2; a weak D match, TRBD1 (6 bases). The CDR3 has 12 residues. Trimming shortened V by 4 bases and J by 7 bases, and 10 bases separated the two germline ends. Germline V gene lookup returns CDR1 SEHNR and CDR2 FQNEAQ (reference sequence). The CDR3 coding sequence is TGTGCCAGCAGCTCAGGGGCCGGTGGCTACACCTTC. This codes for CASSSGAGGYTF.

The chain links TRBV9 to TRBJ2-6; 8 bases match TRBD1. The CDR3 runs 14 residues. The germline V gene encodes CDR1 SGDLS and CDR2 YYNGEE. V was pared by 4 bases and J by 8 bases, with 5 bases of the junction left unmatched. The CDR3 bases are TGTGCCAGCAGCCACGACAGGGGCCCCAACGTCCTGACTTTC. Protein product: CASSHDRGPNVLTF.

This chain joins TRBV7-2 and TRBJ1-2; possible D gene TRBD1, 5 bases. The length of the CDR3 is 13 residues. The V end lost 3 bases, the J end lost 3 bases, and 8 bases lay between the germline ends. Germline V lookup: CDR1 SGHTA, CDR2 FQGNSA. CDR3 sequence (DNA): TGTGCCAGCAGCTTTACAGGAGACTATGGCTACACCTTC. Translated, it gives CASSFTGDYGYTF.

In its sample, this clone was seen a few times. The CDR3 loop is CASSVGTGGGEKLFF. CDR3 nucleotide sequence: TGTGCCAGCAGCGTAGGGACAGGGGGAGGTGAAAAACTGTTTTTT. The chain couples TRBV9 to TRBJ1-4; 10 nucleotides line up with TRBD1. The trim removed 0 bases at V and 7 bases at J, leaving 3 bases unmatched. Germline assignment: CDR1 SGDLS and CDR2 YYNGEE. This CDR3 has 15 residues.

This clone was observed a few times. CDR3 protein: CASSPTSGATDTQYF. In DNA form, the CDR3 reads TGCGCCAGCAGCCCAACAAGCGGGGCCACAGATACGCAGTATTTT. V usage is TRBV4-3 and J usage is TRBJ2-3; 7 bases are a match to TRBD2. The V gene's germline CDR1 is LGHNA and CDR2 YSLEER. V was clipped by 4 bases and J by 2 bases; unmatched bases: 6. This CDR3 is 15 amino acids long.

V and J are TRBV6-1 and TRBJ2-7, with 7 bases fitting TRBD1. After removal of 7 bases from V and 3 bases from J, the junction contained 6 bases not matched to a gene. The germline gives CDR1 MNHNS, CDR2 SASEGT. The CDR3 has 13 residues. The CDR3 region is CASKRGPNYEQYF. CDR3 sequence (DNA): TGTGCCAGCAAGAGGGGGCCGAACTACGAGCAGTACTTC.

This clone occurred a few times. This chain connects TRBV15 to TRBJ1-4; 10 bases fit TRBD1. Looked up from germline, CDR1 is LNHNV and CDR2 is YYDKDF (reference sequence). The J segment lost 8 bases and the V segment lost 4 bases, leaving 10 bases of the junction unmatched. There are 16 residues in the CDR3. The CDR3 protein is CATSTGRQGAGEKLFF. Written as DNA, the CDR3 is TGTGCCACCAGCACCGGCAGACAGGGGGCAGGGGAAAAACTGTTTTTT.

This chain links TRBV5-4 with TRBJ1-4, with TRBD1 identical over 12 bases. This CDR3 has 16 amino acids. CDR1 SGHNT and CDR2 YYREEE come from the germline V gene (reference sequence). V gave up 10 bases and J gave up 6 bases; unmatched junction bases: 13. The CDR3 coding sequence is TGTGCCTTCCAGGGGACAGGGGGCCGCCTGCATGAAAAACTGTTTTTT. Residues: CAFQGTGGRLHEKLFF.

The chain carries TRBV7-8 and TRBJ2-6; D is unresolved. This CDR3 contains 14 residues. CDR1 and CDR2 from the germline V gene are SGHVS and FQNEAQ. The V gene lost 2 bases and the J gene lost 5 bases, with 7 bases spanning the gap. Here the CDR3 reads CASSLLPRANVLTF. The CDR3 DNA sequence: TGTGCCAGCAGCTTACTCCCCCGGGCCAACGTCCTGACTTTC.

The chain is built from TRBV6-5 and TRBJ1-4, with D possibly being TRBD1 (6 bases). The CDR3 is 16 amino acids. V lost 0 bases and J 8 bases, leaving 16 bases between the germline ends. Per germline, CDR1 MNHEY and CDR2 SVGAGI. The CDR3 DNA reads TGTGCCAGCAGTTACTCGAGGAGCCCCCAGGGGGAAAAACTGTTTTTT. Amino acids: CASSYSRSPQGEKLFF.

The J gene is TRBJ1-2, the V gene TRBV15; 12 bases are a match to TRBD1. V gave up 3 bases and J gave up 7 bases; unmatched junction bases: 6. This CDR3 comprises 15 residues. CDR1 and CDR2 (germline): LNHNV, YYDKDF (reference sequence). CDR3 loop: CATSRTGTGGSGYTF. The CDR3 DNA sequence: TGTGCCACCAGCAGGACCGGGACAGGGGGCTCTGGCTACACCTTC.

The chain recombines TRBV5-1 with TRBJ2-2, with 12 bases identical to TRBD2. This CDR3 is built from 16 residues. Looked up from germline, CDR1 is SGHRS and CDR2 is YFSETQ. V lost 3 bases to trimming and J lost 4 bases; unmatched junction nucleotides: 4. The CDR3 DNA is TGCGCCAGCAGCTGGGGACTAGCGGGTGCCACCGGGGAGCTGTTTTTT. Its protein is CASSWGLAGATGELFF.